These 20 T cell receptor beta chains were all obtained from the same sample, sequenced in a study of blood T cell repertoires in COVID-19. TCRdb keeps only in-frame clones here, not all; method: immunoSEQ multiplex PCR. This sample has roughly 80,000 clones, with almost 90% found just once. The specimen sequenced was peripheral blood. The receptors originated from an elderly woman with acute or convalescent COVID-19.

V usage is TRBV30 and J usage is TRBJ2-7; 8 bases are shared with TRBD1. J lost 1 base, V lost 3 bases, and 8 bases had no gene match. This CDR3 contains 15 residues. The germline V gene encodes CDR1 GTSNPN and CDR2 SVGIG (reference sequence). The CDR3 protein is CAWSLGTGGSYEQYF. CDR3 nucleotides: TGTGCCTGGAGCCTAGGGACAGGTGGGTCCTACGAGCAGTACTTC. The full variable domain, in which reference TRBV30 and TRBJ2-7 provide the parts outside the CDR3, is SQTIHQWPATLVQPVGSPLSLECTVEGTSNPNLYWYRQAAGRGLQLLFYSVGIGQISSEVPQNLSASRPQDRQFILSSKKLLLSDSGFYLCAWSLGTGGSYEQYFGPGTRLTVT.

This chain uses TRBV5-1 with TRBJ2-7, with a possible D match to TRBD1 (6 bases). Trimming shortened V by 4 bases and J by 3 bases, and 11 bases separated the two germline ends. Germline values: CDR1 SGHRS, CDR2 YFSETQ. The CDR3 sequence is 13 residues long. The CDR3 is CASSRDTFYEQYF. The CDR3 DNA reads as TGCGCCAGCAGCAGGGACACCTTCTACGAGCAGTACTTC.

The sample holds one count of this clone. The chain has TRBV4-3 and TRBJ2-7; D ambiguous. V shed 1 base and J shed 0 bases, with 13 bases lying between them. The germline V gene has CDR1 LGHNA and CDR2 YSLEER. The CDR3 has 16 residues. CDR3 sequence: CASSQVVSVVSYEQYF. The CDR3 coding sequence is TGCGCCAGCAGCCAAGTGGTGAGTGTCGTCTCCTACGAGCAGTACTTC.

The chain uses TRBV30 and TRBJ2-3, with TRBD2 matching over 9 bases. CDR1 is GTSNPN, CDR2 SVGIG, per germline (reference sequence). V dropped 1 base and J dropped 0; count of bases not matched to a gene: 5. This CDR3 spans 16 amino acids. The CDR3 bases are TGTGCCTGGAGTGGTAGGCTAGCGGGAAGCACAGATACGCAGTATTTT. Translating it yields CAWSGRLAGSTDTQYF.

This chain links TRBV18 with TRBJ1-4; TRBD1 is a possible D gene (6 bases). The V end was cut by 8 bases, the J end by 8 bases, with 15 bases between. The CDR3 extends over 13 amino acids. Germline-derived CDR1 and CDR2 are KGHSH and LQKENI. The chain's CDR3 is CASRGGPGEKLFF. CDR3 bases: TGTGCCAGCCGCGGGGGGCCTGGCGAAAAACTGTTTTTT.

The chain has TRBV30 and TRBJ2-6; perhaps TRBD2 as D (5 bases). In germline, CDR1 is GTSNPN, CDR2 SVGIG (reference sequence). The CDR3 totals 14 residues. The V and J ends lost 3 bases and 4 bases respectively, with 10 bases between them. CDR3 coding DNA: TGTGCCTGGAGGCACCCGGGAGGGGCCAACGTCCTGACTTTC. Translating it yields CAWRHPGGANVLTF.

This clone was recorded only once. Here the CDR3 DNA reads TGTGCCAGCAGCACCACAAGTTCGTACGAGCAGTACTTC. Protein: CASSTTSSYEQYF. This chain joins TRBV7-3 and TRBJ2-7; D uncertain. Germline V gene lookup returns CDR1 SGHTA and CDR2 FQGTGA. This CDR3 region has 13 residues. V was pared by 5 bases and J by 4 bases, with 12 bases between.

The rearrangement joins TRBV7-9 to TRBJ1-6, with D possibly being TRBD1 (5 bases). The V gene lost 3 bases and the J gene lost 7 bases, with 16 bases spanning the gap. The CDR3 spans 16 residues. Germline assignment: CDR1 SEHNR and CDR2 FQNEAQ (reference sequence). The DNA of the CDR3 is TGTGCCAGCAGCTTCAGTTTAGGGGTTGGAAATTCACCCCTCCACTTT. Protein sequence: CASSFSLGVGNSPLHF.

The chain carries TRBV5-1 and TRBJ2-5; a weak D match, TRBD1 (6 bases). In germline, CDR1 is SGHRS, CDR2 YFSETQ. The CDR3 is 14 residues long. V lost 2 bases, J lost 2 bases, and 10 bases lay in between. DNA for the CDR3: TGCGCCAGCAGCTTAACAGGGTTTCAAGAGACCCAGTACTTC. It translates to CASSLTGFQETQYF.

The V gene is TRBV6-1, the J gene TRBJ1-5, with D perhaps TRBD1 (5 bases). V gave up 2 bases and J gave up 1 base, with 9 bases separating them. The CDR3 runs 15 residues. Germline assignment: CDR1 MNHNS and CDR2 SASEGT. The CDR3 protein is CASSERTLSNQPQHF. CDR3 DNA sequence: TGTGCCAGCAGTGAAAGGACATTGAGCAATCAGCCCCAGCATTTT.

This chain connects TRBV28 to TRBJ1-2; 7 positions match TRBD1. Unmatched junction bases numbered 14, after V lost 5 bases and J lost 14 bases. The CDR3 runs 13 residues. The germline CDR1 and CDR2 sequences are MDHEN and SYDVKM. The CDR3 nucleotides read TGTGCCAGCAGTAACAGACAGGGTCTATCGAAAACCTTC. Its translation: CASSNRQGLSKTF.

V is TRBV6-5 and J is TRBJ2-2; D is ambiguous. The CDR3 is 13 amino acids. V lost 4 bases to trimming and J lost 8 bases, with 11 bases between them. Looked up from germline, CDR1 is MNHEY and CDR2 is SVGAGI. CDR3 amino acids: CASSLELSGELFF. Written as DNA, the CDR3 is TGTGCCAGCAGTTTAGAACTGTCAGGGGAGCTGTTTTTT.

This chain links TRBV2 with TRBJ1-2; a possible D gene is TRBD1 (6 bases). This CDR3 has 14 residues. Germline loops: CDR1 SNHLY, CDR2 FYNNEI. Between the trimmed V and J ends, which lost 6 bases and 0 bases, there was a span of 11 bases. Here the CDR3 reads CASSGQTSNYGYTF. The CDR3 DNA reads TGTGCCAGCAGCGGACAGACTTCTAACTATGGCTACACCTTC.

The V call is TRBV6-5, the J call TRBJ2-5; D is possibly TRBD1 (5 bases). Germline-derived CDR1 and CDR2 are MNHEY and SVGAGI. This CDR3 is 15 amino acids long. V lost 7 bases and J 1 base, leaving 16 bases between the germline ends. The CDR3 spells CASTPIGQGQETQYF. The CDR3 DNA is TGTGCCAGCACCCCTATCGGCCAGGGCCAAGAGACCCAGTACTTC.

V and J are TRBV5-4 and TRBJ2-3; 7 nucleotides align to TRBD1. The trim removed 3 bases at V and 3 bases at J, leaving 7 bases unmatched. The germline V gene has CDR1 SGHNT and CDR2 YYREEE (reference sequence). The CDR3 loop spans 15 amino acids. CDR3 nucleotide sequence: TGTGCCAGCAGCTCCGGACAGGCCAAAACAGATACGCAGTATTTT. It codes for CASSSGQAKTDTQYF.

The chain joins TRBV5-4 to TRBJ2-3, with 9 positions matching TRBD2. Germline V gives CDR1 SGHNT, CDR2 YYREEE (reference sequence). CDR3 length: 16 amino acids. The ends lost 0 bases at V and 1 base at J; junction bases unmatched: 3. CDR3 amino acids: CASSLDGGGGTDTQYF. CDR3 sequence (DNA): TGTGCCAGCAGCTTGGATGGCGGGGGGGGCACAGATACGCAGTATTTT.

The rearrangement joins TRBV5-1 to TRBJ2-3; 10 bases are shared with TRBD2. V lost 0 bases, J lost 4 bases, and 5 bases stayed unmatched. Germline V gene lookup returns CDR1 SGHRS and CDR2 YFSETQ. This CDR3 spans 16 amino acids. The CDR3 protein is CASSLGVLAGSDTQYF. The CDR3 coding sequence is TGCGCCAGCAGCTTGGGGGTACTAGCGGGGTCAGATACGCAGTATTTT.

This chain uses TRBV9 with TRBJ2-7; TRBD2 is a possible D gene (6 bases). V shed 4 bases and J shed 3 bases, with 14 bases lying between them. Germline V gene data show CDR1 as SGDLS and CDR2 as YYNGEE. The CDR3 has 14 amino acids. In DNA, the CDR3 is TGTGCCAGCAGCCCAGGGACTCTGGACTACGAGCAGTACTTC. As protein: CASSPGTLDYEQYF.

V usage is TRBV3-1 (or the pseudogene TRBV3-2) and J usage is TRBJ2-3; D perhaps matches TRBD1 (5 bases). This CDR3 has 14 amino acids. Trimming stripped 3 bases from V and 6 bases from J, with 13 bases between. Germline V gene data show CDR1 as LGHDT and CDR2 as YNNKEL (reference sequence). The CDR3 DNA reads as TGTGCCAGCAGCCAGGCAGGGTCCAGGGATACGCAGTATTTT. This codes for CASSQAGSRDTQYF.

J is TRBJ1-6 and V is TRBV3-1 (or the pseudogene TRBV3-2); D unclear. The CDR3 covers 14 residues. Trimming took 1 base from V and 10 from J, leaving 11 bases between them. CDR1 and CDR2 (germline): LGHDT, YNNKEL (reference sequence). In DNA form, the CDR3 reads TGTGCCAGCAGCCAAGTGCGGGGTCGATCACCCCTCCACTTT. Amino acid sequence: CASSQVRGRSPLHF.